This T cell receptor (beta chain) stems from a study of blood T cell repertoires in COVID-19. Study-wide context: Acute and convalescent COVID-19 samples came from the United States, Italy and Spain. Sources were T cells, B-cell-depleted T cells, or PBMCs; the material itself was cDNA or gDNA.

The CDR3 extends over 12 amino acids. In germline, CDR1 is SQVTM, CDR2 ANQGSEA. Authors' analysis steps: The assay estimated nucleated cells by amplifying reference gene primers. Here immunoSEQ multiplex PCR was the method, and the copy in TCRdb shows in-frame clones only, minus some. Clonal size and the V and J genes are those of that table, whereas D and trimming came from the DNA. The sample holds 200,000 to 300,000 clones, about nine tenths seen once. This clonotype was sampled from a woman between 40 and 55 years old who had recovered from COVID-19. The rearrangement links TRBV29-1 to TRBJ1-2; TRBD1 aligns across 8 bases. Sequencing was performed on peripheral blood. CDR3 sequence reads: CSLLDRDYGYTF. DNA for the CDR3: TGCAGTCTCCTGGACAGGGACTATGGCTACACCTTC. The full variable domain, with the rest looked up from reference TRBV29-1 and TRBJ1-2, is SAVISQKPSRDICQRGTSLTIQCQVDSQVTMMFWYRQQPGQSLTLIATANQGSEATYESGFVIDKFPISRPNLTFSTLTVSNMSPEDSSIYLCSLLDRDYGYTFGSGTRLTVV.